This T cell receptor beta chain emerged from a study of blood T cell repertoires in COVID-19. Turning to the study itself: Sites across the United States, Italy and Spain contributed samples from acute and convalescent COVID-19.

Trimming at V came to 0 bases and at J to 7 bases, leaving 6 bases not matched to a gene. The germline V gene encodes CDR1 SGHRS and CDR2 YFSETQ. This CDR3 comprises 16 residues. The protocol was immunoSEQ multiplex PCR, while the TCRdb copy is restricted to in-frame clones and leaves out a portion. The table includes about 290,000 clones, over 80% detected once. Sequencing was done on a sample of peripheral blood. This clonotype was obtained from a woman between 50 and 59 years old with active or convalescent COVID-19. V is TRBV5-1 and J is TRBJ2-1; 11 nucleotides align to TRBD2. The CDR3 spells CASSLARLAGINEQFF. The CDR3 nucleotides are TGCGCCAGCAGCTTGGCGAGACTAGCGGGAATAAATGAGCAGTTCTTC.